This TCR beta chain was identified in a study of T-cell reconstitution after alpha-beta-depleted transplantation in children. General observations from the study: T cells produced anew were the main source of T-cell counts and diversity one year after transplant. Elevated TCRbeta diversity at day 60 was traced, in some patients, to surviving recipient T cells and thymic progenitors. The study reportedly traced alpha-beta T cells about two months after transplant to several hundred expanded graft clones.

The sample holds a few counts of this clonotype. The target antigen is unknown. Unique molecular identifiers were incorporated into the prepared TCRbeta library. TCRdb analysed the PCR reads with MiXCR anew, one entry per CDR3 protein. The data contain around 490,000 distinct CDR3 sequences, over 10% of them seen just once; the ten biggest clones take up 11% to 15%. The germline V and J ends were trimmed by 6 bases and 0 bases, with 9 bases remaining between them. Per germline, CDR1 LNHDA and CDR2 SQIVND (reference sequence). The CDR3 is 14 residues long. The J gene is TRBJ2-1, the V gene TRBV19; D not resolved. The input for sequencing was PBMCs, mostly from graft donor cells, taken 180 days after TCRalphabeta/CD19-depleted stem cell transplant. The origin of this receptor is a female patient aged 2-9 years who had a stem cell transplant for aplastic anemia, so the T cells may come from the graft donor. CDR3 region: CASRDGYSYNEQFF. For the CDR3, the DNA is TGTGCCAGTAGGGACGGCTACTCCTACAATGAGCAGTTCTTC. Drawing the rest from reference TRBV19 and TRBJ2-1, the complete variable domain is DGGITQSPKYLFRKEGQNVTLSCEQNLNHDAMYWYRQDPGQGLRLIYYSQIVNDFQKGDIAEGYSVSREKKESFPLTVTSAQKNPTAFYLCASRDGYSYNEQFFGPGTRLTVL.